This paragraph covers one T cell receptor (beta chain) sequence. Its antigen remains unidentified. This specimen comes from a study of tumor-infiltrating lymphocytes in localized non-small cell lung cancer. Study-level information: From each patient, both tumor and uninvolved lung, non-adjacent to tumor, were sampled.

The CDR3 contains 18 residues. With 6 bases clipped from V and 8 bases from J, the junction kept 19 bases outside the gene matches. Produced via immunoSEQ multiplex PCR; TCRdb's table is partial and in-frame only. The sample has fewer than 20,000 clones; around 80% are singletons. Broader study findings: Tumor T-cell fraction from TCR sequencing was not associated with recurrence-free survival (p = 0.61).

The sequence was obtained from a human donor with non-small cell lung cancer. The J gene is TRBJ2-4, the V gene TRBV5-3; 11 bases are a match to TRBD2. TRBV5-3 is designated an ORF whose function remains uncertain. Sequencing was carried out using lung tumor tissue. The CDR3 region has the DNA TGTGCCAGAACCCCGGGAGGTAGCGGGAGGGCCGATTGGTACATTCAGTACTTC. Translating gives CARTPGGSGRADWYIQYF.